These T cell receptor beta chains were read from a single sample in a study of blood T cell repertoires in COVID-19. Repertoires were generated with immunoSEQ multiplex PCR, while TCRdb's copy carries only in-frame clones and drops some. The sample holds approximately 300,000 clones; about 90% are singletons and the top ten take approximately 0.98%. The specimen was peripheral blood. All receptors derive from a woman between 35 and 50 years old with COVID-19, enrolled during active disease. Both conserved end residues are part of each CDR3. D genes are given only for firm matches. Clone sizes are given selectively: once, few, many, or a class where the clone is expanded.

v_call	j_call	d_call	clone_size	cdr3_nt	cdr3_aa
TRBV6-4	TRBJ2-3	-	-	TGTGCCAGCAGTGACTCAGTGGGAGCGACCACAGATACGCAGTATTTT	CASSDSVGATTDTQYF
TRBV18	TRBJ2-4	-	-	TGTGCCAGCTCACCTCCGGGGGGCCTAGCCAAAAACATTCAGTACTTC	CASSPPGGLAKNIQYF
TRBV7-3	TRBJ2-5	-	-	TGTGCCAGCAGCCTCCTAGGAGGCCAAGAGACCCAGTACTTC	CASSLLGGQETQYF
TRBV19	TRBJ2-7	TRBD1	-	TGTGCCAGTAGTCCACAGGGGACGTACTACGAGCAGTACTTC	CASSPQGTYYEQYF
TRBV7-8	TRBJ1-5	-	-	TGTGCCAGCAGCTTAGAATTCCGAGGCCTCGGAAAGGGGGTTGGCAATCAGCCCCAGCATTTT	CASSLEFRGLGKGVGNQPQHF
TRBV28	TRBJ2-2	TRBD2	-	TGTGCCAGCGACGGGGAGGGCGGGATCACCGGGGAGCTGTTTTTT	CASDGEGGITGELFF
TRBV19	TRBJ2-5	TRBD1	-	TGTGCCAGTACTTCAGACAGGGGCGGACAAGAGACCCAGTACTTC	CASTSDRGGQETQYF
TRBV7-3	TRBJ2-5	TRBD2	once	TGTGCCAGCAGCTTAGTAGCGGGGGGCCAAGAGACCCAGTACTTC	CASSLVAGGQETQYF
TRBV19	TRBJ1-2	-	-	TGTGCCAGTAGTAAGGGACACATCTATGGCTACACCTTC	CASSKGHIYGYTF
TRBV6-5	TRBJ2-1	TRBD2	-	TGTGCCAGCATCCTAGCGGGAGGACGCAATGAGCAGTTCTTC	CASILAGGRNEQFF
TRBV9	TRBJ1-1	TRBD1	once	TGTGCCAGCAGCGCAGGAGAGGACAGGGGGATTTCTTCGTACACTGAAGCTTTCTTT	CASSAGEDRGISSYTEAFF
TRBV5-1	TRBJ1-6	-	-	TGCGCCAGCAGCTCCGGTCTCGTCGGGAATTGGGATAATTCACCCCTCCACTTT	CASSSGLVGNWDNSPLHF
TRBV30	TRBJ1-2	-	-	TGTGCCTGGAGTGTAGTTGCCGGCTATGGCTACACCTTC	CAWSVVAGYGYTF
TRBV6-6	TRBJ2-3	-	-	TGTGCCAGCAGTTTCCCTCGAGGTCTCAGCACAGATACGCAGTATTTT	CASSFPRGLSTDTQYF
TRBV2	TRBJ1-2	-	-	TGTGCCAGCAGTGAAACCAGGGCTAACTATGGCTACACCTTC	CASSETRANYGYTF
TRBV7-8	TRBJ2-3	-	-	TGTGCCAGCAGCTTAGGTTGGCGGTCTAGCACAGATACGCAGTATTTT	CASSLGWRSSTDTQYF
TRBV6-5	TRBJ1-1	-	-	TGTGCCAGCAGCTCTTCAACAACCAACACTGAAGCTTTCTTT	CASSSSTTNTEAFF
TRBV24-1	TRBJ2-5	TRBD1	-	TGTGCCACCAGTGACCCCCGGGACAGTTCGGAGACCCAGTACTTC	CATSDPRDSSETQYF
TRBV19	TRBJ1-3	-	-	TGTGCCAGTAGTATGGTGAGCTCTGGAAACACCATATATTTT	CASSMVSSGNTIYF
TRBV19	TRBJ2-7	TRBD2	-	TGTGCCACCCAAAGAGTGGCGGGAGGGCCTCCCTACGAGCAGTACTTC	CATQRVAGGPPYEQYF
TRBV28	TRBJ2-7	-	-	TGTGCCAGCAGTTTAGCGACATATTACGAGCAGTACTTC	CASSLATYYEQYF
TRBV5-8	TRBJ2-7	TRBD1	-	TGTGCCAGCAGTTCACAGGGGGGTTCGTACGAGCAGTACTTC	CASSSQGGSYEQYF
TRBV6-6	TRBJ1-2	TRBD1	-	TGTGCCAGCAGTCGAGACAGGGGGCTAGGTTATGGCTACACCTTC	CASSRDRGLGYGYTF
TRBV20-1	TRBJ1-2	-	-	TGCAGTGCTAGCGTCCTCCTTGGCTACACCTTC	CSASVLLGYTF
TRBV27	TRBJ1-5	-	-	TGTGCCAGCAGCCCCGACAGCCCCAATCAGCCCCAGCATTTT	CASSPDSPNQPQHF
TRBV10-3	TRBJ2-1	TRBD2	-	TGTGCCATCAGTGAGTCGTCGGGACTAGACTACAATGAGCAGTTCTTC	CAISESSGLDYNEQFF
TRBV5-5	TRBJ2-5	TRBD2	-	TGTGCCAGCAGCTTGTTCTTAACTAGCGGGGGGGTTGAGACCCAGTACTTC	CASSLFLTSGGVETQYF
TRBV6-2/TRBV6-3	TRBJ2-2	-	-	TGTGCCAGCAGTTACACCCTGGCACCAACCGGGGAGCTGTTTTTT	CASSYTLAPTGELFF
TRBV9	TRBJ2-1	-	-	TGTGCCAGCAGCGTAGCTACGGGGGTTCCCACCCTGTACAATGAGCAGTTCTTC	CASSVATGVPTLYNEQFF
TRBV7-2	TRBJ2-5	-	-	TGTGCCAGCAGCTTCCAGGGGACCCTCCTGGGGACCCAGTACTTC	CASSFQGTLLGTQYF
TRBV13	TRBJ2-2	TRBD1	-	TGTGCCAGCAGCTTACTCCCCGGGACAGGTAATCCCGGGGAGCTGTTTTTT	CASSLLPGTGNPGELFF
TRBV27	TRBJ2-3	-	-	TGTGCCAGCAGTTTATCGTGGGCTAGCGAGGGGCTCACAGATACGCAGTATTTT	CASSLSWASEGLTDTQYF
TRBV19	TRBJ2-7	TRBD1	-	TGTGCCAGTAGTACGACAGGGAACCCCTACGAGCAGTACTTC	CASSTTGNPYEQYF
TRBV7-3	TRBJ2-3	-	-	TGTGCCAGCAGCTTATTTGGCGGGGCCGGCACAGATACGCAGTATTTT	CASSLFGGAGTDTQYF
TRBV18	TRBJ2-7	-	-	TGTGCCAGCTCCCAAACGGTCCCCACAAGTCCGGGATCCTACGAGCAGTACTTC	CASSQTVPTSPGSYEQYF
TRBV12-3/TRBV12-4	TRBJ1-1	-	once	TGTGCCAGCAGTATAAACACTGAAGCTTTCTTT	CASSINTEAFF
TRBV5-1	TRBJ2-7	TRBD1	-	TGCGCCAGCGCTCGCGGACAGGGGCTTGAGGAGCAGTACTTC	CASARGQGLEEQYF
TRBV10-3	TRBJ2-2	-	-	TGTGCCATCAGTGGTTTCGGGAGTGCCGGGGAGCTGTTTTTT	CAISGFGSAGELFF
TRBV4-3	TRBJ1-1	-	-	TGCGCCAGCAGCCAAGATACTTCTATTTCGGGGGGAAAAGCTTTCTTT	CASSQDTSISGGKAFF
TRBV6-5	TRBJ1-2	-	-	TGTGCCAGCAGTTACCCAGGGAACGGCTACACCTTC	CASSYPGNGYTF